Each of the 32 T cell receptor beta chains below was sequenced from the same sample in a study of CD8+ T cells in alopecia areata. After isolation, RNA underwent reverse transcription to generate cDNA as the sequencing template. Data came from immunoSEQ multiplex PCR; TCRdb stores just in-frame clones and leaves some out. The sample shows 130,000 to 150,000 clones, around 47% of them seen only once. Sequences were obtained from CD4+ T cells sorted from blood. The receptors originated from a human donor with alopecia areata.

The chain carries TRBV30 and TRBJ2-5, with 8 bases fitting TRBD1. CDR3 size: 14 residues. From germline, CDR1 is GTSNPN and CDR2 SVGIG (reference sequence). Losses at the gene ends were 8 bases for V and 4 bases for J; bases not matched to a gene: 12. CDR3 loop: CAGLGQGRLETQYF. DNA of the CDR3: TGTGCCGGACTCGGACAGGGCAGGTTAGAGACCCAGTACTTC.

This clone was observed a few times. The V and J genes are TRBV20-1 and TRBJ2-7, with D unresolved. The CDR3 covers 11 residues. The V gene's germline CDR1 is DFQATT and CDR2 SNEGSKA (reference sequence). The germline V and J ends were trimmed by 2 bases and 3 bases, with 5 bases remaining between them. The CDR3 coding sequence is TGCAGTGCTAGAAGCGACTACGAGCAGTACTTC. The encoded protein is CSARSDYEQYF.

CDR3 coding DNA: TGTGCCAGCAGGAGGAATGAGGACACTGAAGCTTTCTTT. Translation gives CASRRNEDTEAFF. The chain is built from TRBV2 and TRBJ1-1, with D uncertain. CDR3 length: 13 residues. The V end was cut by 6 bases, the J end by 3 bases, with 11 bases between. Germline-derived CDR1 and CDR2 are SNHLY and FYNNEI.

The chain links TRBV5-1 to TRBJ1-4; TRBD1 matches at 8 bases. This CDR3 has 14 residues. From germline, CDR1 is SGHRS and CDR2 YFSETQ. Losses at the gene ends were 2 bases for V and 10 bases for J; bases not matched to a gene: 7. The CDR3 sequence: CASSFMDREGKLFF. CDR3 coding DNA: TGCGCCAGCAGCTTCATGGACAGGGAGGGAAAACTGTTTTTT.

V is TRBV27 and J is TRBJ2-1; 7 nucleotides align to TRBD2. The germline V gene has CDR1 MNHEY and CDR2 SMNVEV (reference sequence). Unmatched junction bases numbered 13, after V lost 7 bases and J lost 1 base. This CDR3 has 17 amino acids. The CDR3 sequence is CASTNSGGGVSYNEQFF. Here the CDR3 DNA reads TGTGCCAGCACCAACTCTGGCGGGGGAGTGTCCTACAATGAGCAGTTCTTC.

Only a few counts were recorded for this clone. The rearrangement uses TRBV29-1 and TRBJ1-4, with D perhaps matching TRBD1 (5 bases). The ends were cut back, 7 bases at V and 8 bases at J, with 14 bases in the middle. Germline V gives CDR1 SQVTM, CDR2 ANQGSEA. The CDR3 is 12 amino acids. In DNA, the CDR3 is TGCAGCGCCGCTAGTGGGGCGGAAAAACTGTTTTTT. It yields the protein CSAASGAEKLFF.

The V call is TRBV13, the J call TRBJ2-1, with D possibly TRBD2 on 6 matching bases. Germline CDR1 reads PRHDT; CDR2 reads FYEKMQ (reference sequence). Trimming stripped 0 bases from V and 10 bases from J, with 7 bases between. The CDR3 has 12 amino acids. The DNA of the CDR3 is TGTGCCAGCAGCTTAGGTCGGGGGGAGCAGTTCTTC. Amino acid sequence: CASSLGRGEQFF.

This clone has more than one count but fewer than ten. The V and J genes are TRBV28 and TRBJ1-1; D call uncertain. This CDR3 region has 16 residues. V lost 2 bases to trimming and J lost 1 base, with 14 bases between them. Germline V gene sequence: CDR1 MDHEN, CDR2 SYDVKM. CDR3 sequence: CASSLRWGSGNTEAFF. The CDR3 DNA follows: TGTGCCAGCAGTTTACGTTGGGGATCGGGGAACACTGAAGCTTTCTTT. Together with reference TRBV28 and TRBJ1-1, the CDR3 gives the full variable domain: DVKVTQSSRYLVKRTGEKVFLECVQDMDHENMFWYRQDPGLGLRLIYFSYDVKMKEKGDIPEGYSVSREKKERFSLILESASTNQTSMYLCASSLRWGSGNTEAFFGQGTRLTVV.

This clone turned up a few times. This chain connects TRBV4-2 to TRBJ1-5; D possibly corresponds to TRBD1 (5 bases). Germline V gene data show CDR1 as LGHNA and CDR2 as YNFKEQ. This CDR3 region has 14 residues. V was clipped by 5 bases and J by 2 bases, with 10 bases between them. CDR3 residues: CASSLGAGNQPQHF. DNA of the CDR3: TGTGCCAGCAGCTTAGGGGCTGGCAATCAGCCCCAGCATTTT.

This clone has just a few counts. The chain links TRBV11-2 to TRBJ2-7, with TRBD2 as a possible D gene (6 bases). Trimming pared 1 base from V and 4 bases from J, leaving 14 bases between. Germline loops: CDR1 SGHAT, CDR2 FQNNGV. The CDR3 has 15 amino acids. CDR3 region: CASSLVAVWSYEQYF. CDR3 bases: TGTGCCAGCAGCTTAGTAGCGGTCTGGAGTTACGAGCAGTACTTC.

CDR3 protein: CASKTGSGVYEQFF. DNA for the CDR3: TGTGCCAGCAAGACCGGGTCGGGCGTCTATGAGCAGTTCTTC. The chain carries TRBV27 and TRBJ2-1; D call uncertain. V was clipped by 7 bases and J by 8 bases, with 18 bases between them. Germline V lookup: CDR1 MNHEY, CDR2 SMNVEV (reference sequence). There are 14 residues in the CDR3.

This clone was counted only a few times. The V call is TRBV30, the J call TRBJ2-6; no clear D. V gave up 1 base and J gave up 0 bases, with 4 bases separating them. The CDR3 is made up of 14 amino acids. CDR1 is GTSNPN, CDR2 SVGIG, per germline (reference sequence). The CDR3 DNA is TGTGCCTGGAGTGCATACTCTGGGGCCAACGTCCTGACTTTC. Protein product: CAWSAYSGANVLTF.

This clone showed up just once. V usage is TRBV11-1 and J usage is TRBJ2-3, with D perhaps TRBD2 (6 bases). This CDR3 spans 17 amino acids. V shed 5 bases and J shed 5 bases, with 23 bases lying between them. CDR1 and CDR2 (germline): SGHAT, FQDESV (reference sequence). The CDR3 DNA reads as TGTGCCAGCAGCGACGGCTACCGGGCCGGGGGTGGAGATACGCAGTATTTT. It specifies CASSDGYRAGGGDTQYF.

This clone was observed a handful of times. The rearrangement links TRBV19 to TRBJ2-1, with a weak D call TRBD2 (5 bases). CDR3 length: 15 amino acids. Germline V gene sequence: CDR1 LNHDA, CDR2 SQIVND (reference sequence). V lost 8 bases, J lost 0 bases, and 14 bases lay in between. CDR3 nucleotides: TGTGCCAGTTCAAGTTTGGGGAGCTCCTACAATGAGCAGTTCTTC. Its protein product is CASSSLGSSYNEQFF.

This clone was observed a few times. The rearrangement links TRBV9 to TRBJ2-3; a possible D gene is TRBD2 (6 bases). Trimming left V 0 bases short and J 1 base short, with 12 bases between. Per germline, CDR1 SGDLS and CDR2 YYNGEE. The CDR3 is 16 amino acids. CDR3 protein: CASSVDLWEGTDTQYF. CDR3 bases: TGTGCCAGCAGCGTAGATTTGTGGGAGGGCACAGATACGCAGTATTTT.

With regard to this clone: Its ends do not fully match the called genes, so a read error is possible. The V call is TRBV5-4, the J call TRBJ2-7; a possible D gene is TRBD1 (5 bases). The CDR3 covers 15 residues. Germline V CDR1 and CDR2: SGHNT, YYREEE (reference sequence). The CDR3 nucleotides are TGTGCCAGCAGATTCAGATATCAGGGCTCCAACGAGCAGTACTTC. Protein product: CASRFRYQGSNEQYF.

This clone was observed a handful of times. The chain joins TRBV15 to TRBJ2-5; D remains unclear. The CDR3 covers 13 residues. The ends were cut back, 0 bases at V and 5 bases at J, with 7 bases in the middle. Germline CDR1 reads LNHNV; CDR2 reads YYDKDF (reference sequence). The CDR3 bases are TGTGCCACCAGCAGAGATTCCAGTGAGACCCAGTACTTC. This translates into CATSRDSSETQYF. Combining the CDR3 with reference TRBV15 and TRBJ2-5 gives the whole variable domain DAMVIQNPRYQVTQFGKPVTLSCSQTLNHNVMYWYQQKSSQAPKLLFHYYDKDFNNEADTPDNFQSRRPNTSFCFLDIRSPGLGDTAMYLCATSRDSSETQYFGPGTRLLVL.

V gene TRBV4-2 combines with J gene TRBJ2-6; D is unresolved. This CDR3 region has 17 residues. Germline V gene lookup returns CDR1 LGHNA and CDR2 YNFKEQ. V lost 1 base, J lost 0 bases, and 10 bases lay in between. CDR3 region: CASSQGSGSSGANVLTF. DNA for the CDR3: TGTGCCAGCAGCCAAGGGTCAGGAAGCTCTGGGGCCAACGTCCTGACTTTC.

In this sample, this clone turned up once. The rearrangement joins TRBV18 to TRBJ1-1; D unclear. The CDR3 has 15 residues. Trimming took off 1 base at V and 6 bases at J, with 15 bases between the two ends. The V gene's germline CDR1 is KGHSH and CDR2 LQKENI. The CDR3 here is CASSPRQVFGAEAFF. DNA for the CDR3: TGTGCCAGCTCACCACGGCAGGTATTTGGGGCTGAAGCTTTCTTT. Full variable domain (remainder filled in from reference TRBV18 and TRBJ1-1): NAGVMQNPRHLVRRRGQEARLRCSPMKGHSHVYWYRQLPEEGLKFMVYLQKENIIDESGMPKERFSAEFPKEGPSILRIQQVVRGDSAAYFCASSPRQVFGAEAFFGQGTRLTVV.

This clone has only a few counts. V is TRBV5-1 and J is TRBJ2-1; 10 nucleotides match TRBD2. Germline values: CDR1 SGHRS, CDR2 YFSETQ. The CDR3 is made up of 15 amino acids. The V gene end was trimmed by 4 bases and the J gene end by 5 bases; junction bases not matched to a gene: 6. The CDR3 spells CASSLTGLAHNEQFF. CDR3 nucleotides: TGCGCCAGCAGCCTCACGGGACTAGCGCACAATGAGCAGTTCTTC.

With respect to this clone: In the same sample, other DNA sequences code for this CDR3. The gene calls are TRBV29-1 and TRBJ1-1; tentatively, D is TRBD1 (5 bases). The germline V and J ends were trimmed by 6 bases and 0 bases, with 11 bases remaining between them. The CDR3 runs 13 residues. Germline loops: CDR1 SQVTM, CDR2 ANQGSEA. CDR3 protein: CSVERGMNTEAFF. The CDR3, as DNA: TGCAGCGTGGAAAGGGGAATGAACACTGAAGCTTTCTTT.

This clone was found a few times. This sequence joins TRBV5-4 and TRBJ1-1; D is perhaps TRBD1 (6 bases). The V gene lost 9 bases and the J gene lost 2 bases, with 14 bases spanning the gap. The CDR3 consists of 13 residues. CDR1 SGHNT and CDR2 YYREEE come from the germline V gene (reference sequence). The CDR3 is CATRRDINTEAFF. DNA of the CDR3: TGTGCCACCCGCCGGGACATCAACACTGAAGCTTTCTTT.

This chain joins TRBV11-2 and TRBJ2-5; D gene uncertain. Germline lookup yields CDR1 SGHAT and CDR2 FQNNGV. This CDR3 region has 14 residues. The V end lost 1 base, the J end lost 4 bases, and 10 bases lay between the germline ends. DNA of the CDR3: TGTGCCAGCAGCTTAGCACAGCTCGTAGAGACCCAGTACTTC. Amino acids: CASSLAQLVETQYF.

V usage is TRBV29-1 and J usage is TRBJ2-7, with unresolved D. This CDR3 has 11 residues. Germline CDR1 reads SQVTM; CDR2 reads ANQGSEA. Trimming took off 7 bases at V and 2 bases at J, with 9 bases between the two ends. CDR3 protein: CSASLTYEQYF. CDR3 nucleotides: TGCAGCGCCAGCTTAACCTACGAGCAGTACTTC.

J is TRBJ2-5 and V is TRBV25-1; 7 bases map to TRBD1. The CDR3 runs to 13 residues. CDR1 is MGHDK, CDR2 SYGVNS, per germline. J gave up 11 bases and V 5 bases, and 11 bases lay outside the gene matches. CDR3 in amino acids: CASSKGGEREQYF. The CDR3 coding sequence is TGTGCCAGCAGTAAAGGGGGCGAGAGGGAGCAGTACTTC.

CDR3 DNA sequence: TGTGCCACCCAGCAGCTCACCGGGGAGCTGTTTTTT. It codes for CATQQLTGELFF. V is TRBV10-3 and J is TRBJ2-2; no definite D call. The germline CDR1 and CDR2 sequences are ENHRY and SYGVKD. CDR3 length: 12 amino acids. V gave up 10 bases and J gave up 4 bases, with 10 bases separating them.

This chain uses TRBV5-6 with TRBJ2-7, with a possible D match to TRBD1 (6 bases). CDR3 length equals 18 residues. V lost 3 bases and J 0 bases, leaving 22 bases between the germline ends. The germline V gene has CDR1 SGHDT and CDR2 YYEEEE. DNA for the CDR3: TGTGCCAGCAGCTCAGCCGGGACACATTCCACGAGCTCCTACGAGCAGTACTTC. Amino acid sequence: CASSSAGTHSTSSYEQYF.

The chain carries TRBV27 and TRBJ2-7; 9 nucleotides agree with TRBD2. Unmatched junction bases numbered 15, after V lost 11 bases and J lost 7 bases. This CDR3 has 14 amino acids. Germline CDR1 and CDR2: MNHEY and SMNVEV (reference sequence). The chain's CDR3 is CAGTSGYILTEQYF. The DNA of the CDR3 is TGTGCCGGCACTAGCGGGTACATTCTGACGGAGCAGTACTTC.

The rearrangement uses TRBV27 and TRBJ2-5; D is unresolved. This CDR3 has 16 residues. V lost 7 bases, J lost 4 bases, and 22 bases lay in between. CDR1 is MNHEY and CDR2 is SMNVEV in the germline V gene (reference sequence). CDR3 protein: CASNPPLGRSAETQYF. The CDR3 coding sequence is TGTGCCAGCAATCCTCCCTTGGGCCGCTCCGCAGAGACCCAGTACTTC.

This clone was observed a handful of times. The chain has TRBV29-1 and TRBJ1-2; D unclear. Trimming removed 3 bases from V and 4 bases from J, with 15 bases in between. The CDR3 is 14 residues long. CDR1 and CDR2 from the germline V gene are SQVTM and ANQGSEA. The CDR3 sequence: CSVDEGTPIYGYTF. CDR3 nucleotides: TGCAGCGTTGATGAGGGTACACCTATCTATGGCTACACCTTC.

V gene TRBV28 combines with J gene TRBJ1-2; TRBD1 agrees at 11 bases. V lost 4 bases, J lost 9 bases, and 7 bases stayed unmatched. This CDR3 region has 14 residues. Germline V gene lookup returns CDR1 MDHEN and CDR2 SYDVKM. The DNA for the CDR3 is TGTGCCAGCAGTTCCACCGGGACAGGGGGGAGCTACACCTTC. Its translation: CASSSTGTGGSYTF.

The CDR3 here is CSSASGSWNEQFF. DNA of the CDR3: TGCAGCTCAGCTAGCGGGAGTTGGAATGAGCAGTTCTTC. V is TRBV29-1 and J is TRBJ2-1; the match to TRBD2 covers 10 bases. Trimming took 8 bases from V and 7 from J; bases not matched to a gene: 8. The CDR3 has 13 residues. The germline gives CDR1 SQVTM, CDR2 ANQGSEA.